This is a list of T cell receptor beta chains from one sample in a study of T cell changes during pregnancy in multiple sclerosis. Profiling relied on immunoSEQ multiplex PCR, and the TCRdb table lists in-frame clones only, not all of them. The repertoire includes some 60,000 clones, around nine tenths of them detected once, and 2.8% sits in the top ten. The source material was peripheral blood, sampled in the third trimester of pregnancy. The source is a female donor in good health, enrolled as a control in a pregnancy study. Both conserved end residues are part of each CDR3. The D gene is left open where the match is weak. Size is omitted from some rows. Given values are once, few, many or a class for expanded clones.

d_gene	v_gene	abundance	len	j_gene	CDR3aa	CDR3nt
TRBD1	TRBV6-1	.	12	TRBJ2-7	CASDLGQGQQYF	TGTGCCAGCGACTTGGGACAGGGTCAGCAGTACTTC
TRBD1	TRBV2	.	14	TRBJ2-2	CASAGQGNTGELFF	TGTGCCAGCGCGGGACAGGGGAACACCGGGGAGCTGTTTTTT
.	TRBV10-3	.	13	TRBJ1-6	CAINRDYNSPLHF	TGTGCCATCAACCGGGACTATAATTCACCCCTCCACTTT
.	TRBV10-3	.	14	TRBJ2-1	CAIMGGVAGNEQFF	TGTGCCATCATGGGCGGGGTAGCCGGGAATGAGCAGTTCTTC
.	TRBV19	.	13	TRBJ2-7	CASSFQGGNEQYF	TGTGCCAGTAGTTTCCAGGGTGGCAACGAGCAGTACTTC
TRBD1	TRBV18	once	14	TRBJ1-3	CASSTTGGRNTIYF	TGTGCCAGCTCAACGACAGGGGGAAGAAACACCATATATTTT
TRBD1	TRBV12-5	once	16	TRBJ1-5	CASGLWGQGSFQPQHF	TGTGCTAGTGGTTTGTGGGGACAGGGGTCTTTCCAGCCCCAGCATTTT
TRBD1	TRBV5-4	.	14	TRBJ1-5	CASSLGQGDQPQHF	TGTGCCAGCAGCTTGGGGCAGGGGGATCAGCCCCAGCATTTT
.	TRBV7-9	.	12	TRBJ1-2	CASSFRASGYTF	TGTGCCAGCAGCTTTCGCGCGTCTGGCTACACCTTC
TRBD2	TRBV18	.	15	TRBJ2-2	CASSPTSGNIGELFF	TGTGCCAGCTCACCAACTAGCGGGAATATCGGGGAGCTGTTTTTT
.	TRBV2	.	12	TRBJ1-4	CASGEGNEKLFF	TGTGCCAGCGGCGAGGGTAATGAAAAACTGTTTTTT
TRBD2	TRBV10-3	.	15	TRBJ2-7	CAIGTSGSRGDEQYF	TGTGCCATCGGGACTAGCGGGAGCCGGGGGGACGAGCAGTACTTC
TRBD2	TRBV5-1	.	17	TRBJ2-1	CASSQYVRLAGVNEQFF	TGCGCCAGCAGCCAATATGTCAGACTAGCGGGAGTCAATGAGCAGTTCTTC
.	TRBV30	.	15	TRBJ2-3	CAWKWAFLDTDTQYF	TGTGCCTGGAAATGGGCCTTTCTGGATACAGATACGCAGTATTTT
TRBD1	TRBV4-1	.	15	TRBJ1-4	CASSGQESTNEKLFF	TGCGCCAGCAGCGGACAGGAGTCAACTAATGAAAAACTGTTTTTT
TRBD1	TRBV5-4	.	16	TRBJ1-2	CASSSLDRAPNYGYTF	TGTGCCAGCAGCAGCCTAGACAGGGCCCCTAACTATGGCTACACCTTC
TRBD1	TRBV18	.	14	TRBJ1-1	CASSPGQTNTEAFF	TGTGCCAGCTCACCGGGACAGACGAACACTGAAGCTTTCTTT
TRBD2	TRBV7-9	once	16	TRBJ2-3	CASSLGGRGPEDTQYF	TGTGCCAGCAGCTTAGGCGGGAGGGGCCCTGAGGATACGCAGTATTTT
TRBD2	TRBV27	.	15	TRBJ2-1	CASSPREGSYNEQFF	TGTGCCAGCAGTCCCCGGGAGGGTAGCTACAATGAGCAGTTCTTC
TRBD2	TRBV4-1	.	16	TRBJ2-1	CASSHLGLAGGDEQFF	TGCGCCAGCAGCCACCTCGGACTAGCGGGAGGGGATGAGCAGTTCTTC
.	TRBV4-2	.	16	TRBJ2-5	CASSQMVAGVQETQYF	TGTGCCAGCAGCCAAATGGTGGCGGGCGTACAAGAGACCCAGTACTTC
TRBD1	TRBV14	.	15	TRBJ1-2	CASSQGLDRTYGYTF	TGTGCCAGCAGCCAAGGACTGGACAGGACCTATGGCTACACCTTC
TRBD1	TRBV6-1	.	11	TRBJ2-1	CASGRQGEQFF	TGTGCCAGCGGTCGACAGGGTGAGCAGTTCTTC
.	TRBV5-5	.	15	TRBJ1-5	CASSYSPWGGQPQHF	TGTGCCAGCAGTTACAGTCCCTGGGGGGGACAGCCCCAGCATTTT
.	TRBV11-1	.	15	TRBJ1-6	CASSSPTAGNSPLHF	TGTGCCAGCAGCTCCCCGACAGCAGGGAATTCACCCCTCCACTTT
.	TRBV7-9	.	13	TRBJ1-2	CASSLTGGRGYTF	TGTGCCAGCAGCCTGACAGGTGGAAGGGGCTACACCTTC
.	TRBV5-1	.	12	TRBJ2-5	CASTGVQETQYF	TGCGCCAGCACAGGGGTCCAAGAGACCCAGTACTTC
.	TRBV7-3	.	15	TRBJ1-1	CASSLTPGVRTEAFF	TGTGCCAGCAGCTTAACACCGGGTGTGAGAACTGAAGCTTTCTTT
TRBD2	TRBV27	.	15	TRBJ2-2	CASTREGESTGELFF	TGTGCCAGCACCCGGGAGGGGGAGAGCACCGGGGAGCTGTTTTTT
TRBD2	TRBV10-3	.	15	TRBJ2-2	CATRPSPGGTGELFF	TGTGCCACCCGTCCCTCTCCGGGAGGAACCGGGGAGCTGTTTTTT
.	TRBV6-6	few	14	TRBJ2-3	CASSSQLAADTQYF	TGTGCCAGCAGTTCCCAACTAGCAGCAGATACGCAGTATTTT
.	TRBV29-1	.	13	TRBJ2-7	CSVQGQTIYEQYF	TGCAGCGTTCAAGGACAAACAATCTACGAGCAGTACTTC
TRBD1	TRBV5-5	.	18	TRBJ1-1	CASSLGRTGKIMNTEAFF	TGTGCCAGCAGCTTGGGGCGGACAGGGAAGATCATGAACACTGAAGCTTTCTTT
.	TRBV11-2	.	11	TRBJ1-4	CASSFGGKLFF	TGTGCCAGCAGCTTCGGGGGAAAACTGTTTTTT
TRBD2	TRBV9	.	19	TRBJ2-3	CASSVGPGQGTSGGDTQYF	TGTGCCAGCAGCGTAGGACCGGGACAGGGGACTAGCGGGGGAGATACGCAGTATTTT
TRBD1	TRBV18	few	14	TRBJ1-2	CASSEDRGLSGYTF	TGTGCCAGCTCCGAAGACAGGGGGTTGAGTGGCTACACCTTC
.	TRBV6-5	.	15	TRBJ1-1	CASRSRGGSVTEAFF	TGTGCCAGCAGGTCCCGCGGGGGGTCTGTCACTGAAGCTTTCTTT
.	TRBV10-3	.	15	TRBJ2-1	CAISKVSGTYNEQFF	TGTGCCATCAGTAAGGTGAGCGGTACCTACAATGAGCAGTTCTTC
.	TRBV4-2	.	16	TRBJ1-1	CASSQNSAALNTEAFF	TGTGCCAGCAGCCAAAACTCCGCGGCTTTGAACACTGAAGCTTTCTTT
.	TRBV20-1	.	11	TRBJ2-7	CSAPAGDEQYF	TGCAGTGCACCCGCAGGGGACGAGCAGTACTTC
TRBD2	TRBV11-3	.	20	TRBJ2-7	CASSLDHRLAGGPGFYEQYF	TGTGCCAGCAGCTTAGATCATCGGCTAGCGGGAGGGCCCGGGTTTTACGAGCAGTACTTC
TRBD1	TRBV5-8	.	15	TRBJ1-1	CASSLGGQGGTEAFF	TGTGCCAGCAGCTTGGGGGGACAGGGCGGAACTGAAGCTTTCTTT
.	TRBV9	.	16	TRBJ1-1	CASSALGGFLNTEAFF	TGTGCCAGCAGCGCCTTAGGGGGTTTCCTGAACACTGAAGCTTTCTTT
.	TRBV4-1	.	16	TRBJ1-4	CASSPGQGPTNEKLFF	TGCGCCAGCAGCCCAGGGCAGGGTCCAACTAATGAAAAACTGTTTTTT
.	TRBV29-1	.	15	TRBJ1-1	CSAIYVGAMDTEAFF	TGCAGCGCTATTTACGTGGGGGCCATGGACACTGAAGCTTTCTTT
.	TRBV14	few	15	TRBJ1-3	CASSHPGGSGNTIYF	TGTGCCAGCAGCCACCCGGGGGGATCTGGAAACACCATATATTTT
TRBD2	TRBV7-2	.	16	TRBJ2-5	CASSHTRGLAGETQYF	TGTGCCAGCAGCCATACACGCGGACTAGCGGGAGAGACCCAGTACTTC
.	TRBV13	.	14	TRBJ1-1	CASSLGPGNTEAFF	TGTGCCAGCAGCTTAGGGCCGGGGAACACTGAAGCTTTCTTT
.	TRBV15	.	16	TRBJ1-5	CATESSYRAGDQPQHF	TGTGCCACCGAATCATCCTACAGGGCTGGGGATCAGCCCCAGCATTTT
.	TRBV9	.	14	TRBJ1-1	CASSVAPGNTEAFF	TGTGCCAGCAGCGTAGCCCCAGGGAACACTGAAGCTTTCTTT
.	TRBV5-6	.	15	TRBJ2-3	CASSLRGLSTDTQYF	TGTGCCAGCAGTTTGAGAGGACTTAGCACAGATACGCAGTATTTT
.	TRBV18	.	15	TRBJ2-7	CASSPEGRPSYEQYF	TGTGCCAGCTCACCAGAGGGCAGGCCCTCCTACGAGCAGTACTTC
TRBD1	TRBV18	.	15	TRBJ1-2	CASSHPLTGGKGYTF	TGTGCCAGCTCACACCCCCTAACAGGGGGTAAAGGCTACACCTTC